The 19 T cell receptor beta chains reported below all come from one sample, sequenced in a study of Ad26.COV2.S vaccination and SARS-CoV-2 variants. Assay used: immunoSEQ multiplex PCR; TCRdb lists only in-frame clones, some missing. The sample has 430,000 or so clones; 85% to 90% are singletons. This sample's treatment: approximately 18 received Ad26.COV2.S at low or high dose, single or two shots; 5 received placebo; per-sample allocation not given. Material that was analyzed had been drawn on day 63 after the first vaccine or placebo injection. This specimen consisted of peripheral blood, obtained in a trial of Ad26.COV2.S vaccine versus placebo. The receptors were sampled from a person aged 18 to 65 who received the Ad26.COV2.S COVID-19 vaccine or a placebo.

The genes are TRBV6-5 and TRBJ1-4, with D maybe TRBD1 (5 bases). CDR3 length: 14 residues. The V end lost 6 bases, the J end lost 6 bases, and 14 bases lay between the germline ends. Germline V CDR1 and CDR2: MNHEY, SVGAGI. CDR3 DNA sequence: TGTGCCAGCAGCGGAGGAGGGGCGGATGAAAAACTGTTTTTT. It yields the protein CASSGGGADEKLFF.

The gene calls are TRBV19 and TRBJ2-4, with 10 bases identical to TRBD1. The CDR3 covers 17 residues. Germline assignment: CDR1 LNHDA and CDR2 SQIVND (reference sequence). J lost 1 base, V lost 5 bases, and 8 bases had no gene match. CDR3 protein: CASSLGDRGWAKNIQYF. The CDR3 DNA sequence: TGTGCCAGTAGTTTAGGGGACAGGGGTTGGGCCAAAAACATTCAGTACTTC.

This clone turned up a few times. The V call is TRBV19, the J call TRBJ1-5; D gene uncertain. CDR3 length: 12 residues. V lost 10 bases and J 6 bases, leaving 13 bases between the germline ends. Germline V gene lookup returns CDR1 LNHDA and CDR2 SQIVND (reference sequence). The chain's CDR3 is CATAQLTQPQHF. The CDR3 DNA sequence: TGTGCCACTGCACAATTGACTCAGCCCCAGCATTTT.

The chain joins TRBV28 to TRBJ2-3, with D possibly TRBD1 on 5 matching bases. Germline assignment: CDR1 MDHEN and CDR2 SYDVKM. The CDR3 has 14 residues. The V end was cut by 3 bases, the J end by 4 bases, with 11 bases between. CDR3 region: CASSLGLNSDTQYF. CDR3 nucleotide sequence: TGTGCCAGCAGTTTGGGGCTTAATTCAGATACGCAGTATTTT.

This chain uses TRBV7-9 with TRBJ2-1; D unresolved. From germline, CDR1 is SEHNR and CDR2 FQNEAQ (reference sequence). The V and J ends lost 2 bases and 9 bases respectively, with 23 bases between them. The CDR3 is made up of 17 amino acids. CDR3 amino acids: CASSLIGQGQRSAEQFF. The DNA for the CDR3 is TGTGCCAGCAGCTTAATCGGGCAAGGCCAGCGATCTGCTGAGCAGTTCTTC.

The chain joins TRBV19 to TRBJ1-4; D uncertain. CDR3 length: 14 residues. Germline V lookup: CDR1 LNHDA, CDR2 SQIVND (reference sequence). The V and J ends lost 5 bases and 5 bases respectively, with 12 bases between them. CDR3 protein: CASSGQFLNEKLFF. Here the CDR3 DNA reads TGTGCCAGTAGTGGGCAGTTCCTAAATGAAAAACTGTTTTTT. Using reference TRBV19 and TRBJ1-4 for the parts outside the CDR3, the full variable domain is DGGITQSPKYLFRKEGQNVTLSCEQNLNHDAMYWYRQDPGQGLRLIYYSQIVNDFQKGDIAEGYSVSREKKESFPLTVTSAQKNPTAFYLCASSGQFLNEKLFFGSGTQLSVL.

The V call is TRBV11-1, the J call TRBJ2-3; no clear D. Germline CDR1 reads SGHAT; CDR2 reads FQDESV (reference sequence). V lost 3 bases, J lost 2 bases, and 6 bases lay in between. CDR3 length: 13 amino acids. The CDR3 is CASSLTLTDTQYF. The CDR3 DNA reads TGTGCCAGCAGCTTGACACTCACAGATACGCAGTATTTT.

The V and J genes are TRBV19 and TRBJ1-2; D gene unclear. CDR3 length equals 12 residues. The germline V and J ends were trimmed by 10 bases and 7 bases, with 16 bases remaining between them. Germline V CDR1 and CDR2: LNHDA, SQIVND (reference sequence). The CDR3 loop reads CATWSLKGGYTF. The CDR3 DNA is TGTGCCACCTGGTCTCTGAAGGGTGGCTACACCTTC. The full variable domain, with the rest looked up from reference TRBV19 and TRBJ1-2, is DGGITQSPKYLFRKEGQNVTLSCEQNLNHDAMYWYRQDPGQGLRLIYYSQIVNDFQKGDIAEGYSVSREKKESFPLTVTSAQKNPTAFYLCATWSLKGGYTFGSGTRLTVV.

This clone was detected a few times. The chain couples TRBV27 to TRBJ2-1; 13 bases map to TRBD2. This CDR3 spans 17 amino acids. Germline V gives CDR1 MNHEY, CDR2 SMNVEV (reference sequence). V gave up 2 bases and J gave up 12 bases; unmatched junction bases: 13. The CDR3 nucleotides read TGTGCCAGCAGTTTAAGGGGGCGGACTAGCGGGAGTGTTACGCAGTTCTTC. Protein sequence: CASSLRGRTSGSVTQFF.

The chain combines TRBV5-1 with TRBJ1-1; D is undetermined. Trimming shortened V by 0 bases and J by 7 bases, and 13 bases separated the two germline ends. Germline CDR1 reads SGHRS; CDR2 reads YFSETQ. The CDR3 totals 14 residues. The CDR3 is CASSLAVASIEAFF. DNA for the CDR3: TGCGCCAGCAGCTTGGCTGTGGCTTCCATTGAAGCTTTCTTT. The whole variable domain, filled in from reference TRBV5-1 and TRBJ1-1, reads KAGVTQTPRYLIKTRGQQVTLSCSPISGHRSVSWYQQTPGQGLQFLFEYFSETQRNKGNFPGRFSGRQFSNSRSEMNVSTLELGDSALYLCASSLAVASIEAFFGQGTRLTVV.

The chain links TRBV9 to TRBJ2-6; D uncertain. The germline V gene has CDR1 SGDLS and CDR2 YYNGEE. V was shortened by 10 bases and J by 0 bases, with 5 bases between the two germline ends. The CDR3 extends over 12 amino acids. CDR3 amino acids: CASYSGANVLTF. The DNA for the CDR3 is TGTGCCTCCTACTCTGGGGCCAACGTCCTGACTTTC.

V gene TRBV7-2 combines with J gene TRBJ2-3; TRBD2 is a possible D gene (6 bases). Trimming took 5 bases from V and 6 from J, leaving 21 bases between them. Germline-derived CDR1 and CDR2 are SGHTA and FQGNSA. The CDR3 sequence is 16 residues long. The CDR3 bases are TGTGCCAGCAGCCCAAGGGGCGGGACCGCCTGGGATACGCAGTATTTT. It is translated as CASSPRGGTAWDTQYF.

The chain links TRBV7-2 to TRBJ2-1; TRBD2 agrees at 9 bases. After removal of 3 bases from V and 10 bases from J, the junction contained 10 bases not matched to a gene. Germline lookup yields CDR1 SGHTA and CDR2 FQGNSA. The CDR3 is 15 amino acids. CDR3 nucleotide sequence: TGTGCCAGCAGCTTTGTTAGCGGGAGTAGTGACGAGCAGTTCTTC. Translation: CASSFVSGSSDEQFF.

The V gene is TRBV11-2, the J gene TRBJ1-3; D gene uncertain. This CDR3 contains 13 residues. V was pared by 3 bases and J by 4 bases, with 7 bases between. The V gene's germline CDR1 is SGHAT and CDR2 FQNNGV. The CDR3 coding sequence is TGTGCCAGCAGCTTTACTTTGGGAAACACCATATATTTT. Translated: CASSFTLGNTIYF.

The chain recombines TRBV13 with TRBJ2-3; 10 bases agree with TRBD2. The CDR3 sequence is 15 residues long. V was pared by 2 bases and J by 3 bases, with 2 bases of the junction left unmatched. CDR1 is PRHDT and CDR2 is FYEKMQ in the germline V gene (reference sequence). CDR3 nucleotides: TGTGCCAGCAGCTTACTAGCGGGAGTAACAGATACGCAGTATTTT. This gives the protein CASSLLAGVTDTQYF. Drawing the rest from reference TRBV13 and TRBJ2-3, the complete variable domain is AAGVIQSPRHLIKEKRETATLKCYPIPRHDTVYWYQQGPGQDPQFLISFYEKMQSDKGSIPDRFSAQQFSDYHSELNMSSLELGDSALYFCASSLLAGVTDTQYFGPGTRLTVL.

The chain joins TRBV5-1 to TRBJ2-6, with a possible D match to TRBD1 (6 bases). V was shortened by 8 bases and J by 2 bases, with 11 bases between the two germline ends. This CDR3 region has 14 residues. The V gene's germline CDR1 is SGHRS and CDR2 YFSETQ. CDR3 sequence: CASGGRPGANVLTF. The CDR3 coding sequence is TGCGCCAGTGGGGGCCGACCTGGGGCCAACGTCCTGACTTTC.

The chain couples TRBV4-2 to TRBJ1-2; 10 bases match TRBD1. Germline CDR1 and CDR2: LGHNA and YNFKEQ. The CDR3 contains 18 residues. The ends lost 1 base at V and 3 bases at J; junction bases unmatched: 11. The CDR3 DNA reads TGTGCCAGCAGCCAAGCAGGGACAGGGGCGGTTATTGACTATGGCTACACCTTC. This sequence encodes CASSQAGTGAVIDYGYTF.

The chain combines TRBV24-1 with TRBJ1-2; 8 nucleotides match TRBD1. The CDR3 totals 14 residues. J was trimmed by 2 bases and V by 4 bases; bases with no gene match: 2. Germline CDR1 reads KGHDR; CDR2 reads SFDVKD. The CDR3 DNA sequence: TGTGCCACCAGTGAGACAGGGGTCAACTATGGCTACACCTTC. It is translated as CATSETGVNYGYTF.

The chain recombines TRBV19 with TRBJ2-7, with TRBD1 matching over 9 bases. Germline V CDR1 and CDR2: LNHDA, SQIVND (reference sequence). V shed 5 bases and J 6 bases; nucleotides not matched to a gene: 8. CDR3 length: 14 residues. CDR3 sequence (DNA): TGTGCCAGTAGTTACCGGGACAGGGACCTCGAGCAGTACTTC. It specifies CASSYRDRDLEQYF. The variable domain in full, completed from reference TRBV19 and TRBJ2-7, reads DGGITQSPKYLFRKEGQNVTLSCEQNLNHDAMYWYRQDPGQGLRLIYYSQIVNDFQKGDIAEGYSVSREKKESFPLTVTSAQKNPTAFYLCASSYRDRDLEQYFGPGTRLTVT.